This T cell receptor beta chain came from a study of tumor and adjacent non-tumor tissue in lung cancer (dated by TCRdb to between 2017 and 2018). About the investigation overall: The cohort included around eleven adenocarcinoma, a couple of squamous cell carcinoma and 1 small cell lung cancer patients. Among the roughly 15 patients, ages ranged from roughly 30 to 85 years, roughly 10 were men and 5 were women, and disease was TNM stage I to III. Sequencing produced about 130,000,000 productive TCRbeta reads in total, an average of approximately 4 million reads per sample. Using bulk TCRbeta repertoires from roughly 14 lung cancer patients, the study set lung tumor tissue side by side with matched distant non-tumor lung tissue. TCRbeta CDR3 sequencing was performed on roughly 27 paired specimens, with one tumor sample and one normal lung sample collected per patient.

What the research found in general, with its limitations: TCR diversity was significantly higher in younger patients, and higher tumor TCR diversity was associated with shorter overall and disease-free survival. Only about 14 patients were in the cohort, and the authors stated that larger samples and more detailed clinical data are needed. A significantly larger cumulative share of the repertoire was made up by the top 100 clones in normal lung than in tumor tissue. Peripheral blood was not sequenced, so blood TCRbeta repertoires were not examined in the lung cancer patients of the study. The methods do not name the sequencing platform or mention unique molecular identifiers. Tumor tissue showed significantly higher TCR diversity (inverse Simpson) than normal lung tissue, at about 400 vs 150 (P = 0.0075, Mann-Whitney U test).

A word on this clonotype: Its antigen is still unknown. At one end the junction does not follow the germline gene, possibly because of a read error.

The receptor library was made with multiplex PCR. The reads were generated on an Illumina HiSeq 2500. TCRbeta libraries were constructed through three rounds of nested PCR with primers (Table S4) according to protocols adapted from ARM-PCR. PCR products of 200-500 bp were gel-excised and purified with the QIAquick gel extraction kit before sequencing. Per the source publication's procedure: Reads were cleaned using Trimmomatic, were merged into complete CDR3 sequences using FLASH, and were assigned to V(D)J germline segments using MiTCR. VDJtools was used to compute clonal diversity as the inverse Simpson's index. In-frame sequences without a premature stop codon were defined as productive reads. TCRdb reran the public reads through fastp at Q25 and MiXCR, keeping productive beta chains. Each entry is one CDR3 protein sequence, shown with its most common DNA and genes. TCRdb's processing, not the authors' own work, is the source of the V and J calls. This sample has 77,000 or so distinct CDR3 sequences in its table, and 76% of those were observed once. The ten largest clones take up roughly 37% of the sample.

RNA was isolated from bulk, unsorted tissue, and RNA quality was assessed with a NanoDrop ND-1000 and an Agilent 2100. The normal lung samples consisted of distant non-tumor tissue collected more than 3 cm from the tumor edge. Newly diagnosed lung cancer patients without prior chemotherapy who had been admitted for thoracic surgery in China between August and November 2014 were enrolled as donors. Anyone who had undergone radiotherapy or chemotherapy before, or who had another cancer at the same time, was left out of the study. Surgical tissue pieces of roughly 1-2 cm3 were preserved in RNAlater solution and were kept at -80 degrees C until use. The CDR3 holds 14 amino acids from the cysteine to the phenylalanine. Here the CDR3 DNA is all that survives: 42 bases in frame from base 1.

This TCR derives from a man aged 70-80 years with non-small cell lung cancer. The sequenced sample consisted of distant non-tumor lung tissue. The chain uses TRBV12-3 or TRBV12-4 and TRBJ2-3; tentative D gene TRBD1, with 6 bases matching. The nucleotides are TGTGCCAGTAGGAGCGGTGGGGGCACATATACGCAGTATTTT. It translates to CASRSGGGTYTQYF.